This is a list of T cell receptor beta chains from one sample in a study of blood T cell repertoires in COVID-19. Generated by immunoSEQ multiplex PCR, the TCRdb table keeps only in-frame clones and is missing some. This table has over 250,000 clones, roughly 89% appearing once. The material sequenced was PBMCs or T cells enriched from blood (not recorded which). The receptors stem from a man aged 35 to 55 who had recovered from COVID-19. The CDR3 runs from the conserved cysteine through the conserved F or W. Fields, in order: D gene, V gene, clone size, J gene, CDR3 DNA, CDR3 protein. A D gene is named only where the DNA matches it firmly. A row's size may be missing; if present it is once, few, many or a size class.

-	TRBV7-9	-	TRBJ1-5	TGTGCCAGCAGCACGACAGATAGCAATCAGCCCCAGCATTTT	CASSTTDSNQPQHF
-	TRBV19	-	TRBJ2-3	TGTGCCAGTAGTAGCCGCGGAGGGGTGGGCACAGATACGCAGTATTTT	CASSSRGGVGTDTQYF
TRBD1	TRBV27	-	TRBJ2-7	TGTGCCAGCAGTACGTGGGGACAGGGGGGAAGTTACTACGAGCAGTACTTC	CASSTWGQGGSYYEQYF
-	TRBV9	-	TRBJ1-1	TGTGCCAGCAGCGCCGGAGAGAGAAACACTGAAGCTTTCTTT	CASSAGERNTEAFF
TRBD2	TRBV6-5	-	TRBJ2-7	TGTGCCAGCAGTTACTCGACTAGCGGGGGCGACGAGCAGTACTTC	CASSYSTSGGDEQYF
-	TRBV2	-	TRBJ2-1	TGTGCCAGCAGGGGGCTAGCGCAAGACAATGAGCAGTTCTTC	CASRGLAQDNEQFF
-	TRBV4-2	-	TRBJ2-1	TGTGCCAGCAGCCAAGATCCCGCGGGATCCCCCTACAATGAGCAGTTCTTC	CASSQDPAGSPYNEQFF
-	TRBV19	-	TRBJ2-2	TGTGCCAGTAGTATAGCGGGTAGGGGTACCGGGGAGCTGTTTTTT	CASSIAGRGTGELFF
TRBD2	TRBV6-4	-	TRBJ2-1	TGTGCCAGCAGTGACTCGGGTGTGGGAGGGCCCAATGAGCAGTTCTTC	CASSDSGVGGPNEQFF
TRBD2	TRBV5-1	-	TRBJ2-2	TGCGCCAGCAGCTTGGAAGGACTAGCGGGGGGCTCGAACACCGGGGAGCTGTTTTTT	CASSLEGLAGGSNTGELFF
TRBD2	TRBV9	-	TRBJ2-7	TGTGCCAGCAGCGGCTCTAATGGACTAGCCTACGAGCAGTACTTC	CASSGSNGLAYEQYF
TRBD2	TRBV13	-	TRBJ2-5	TGTGCCAGCAGCTTATATGCCCCCGAGGGCGGGGGGGCCGAGACCCAGTACTTC	CASSLYAPEGGGAETQYF
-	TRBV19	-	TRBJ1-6	TGTGCCAGTAGTATTGTGGGACAAAATTCACCCCTCCACTTT	CASSIVGQNSPLHF
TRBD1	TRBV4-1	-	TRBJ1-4	TGCGCCAGCAGCCAAGAGACAGGGGCGGGAAAACTGTTTTTT	CASSQETGAGKLFF
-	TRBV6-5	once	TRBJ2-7	TGTGCCAGTCCATCGGAGGTACCCTCCTACGAGCAGTACTTC	CASPSEVPSYEQYF
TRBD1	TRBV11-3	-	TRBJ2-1	TGTGCCAGCAGCCTAGGGGACAGGGAATTTAATGAGCAGTTCTTC	CASSLGDREFNEQFF